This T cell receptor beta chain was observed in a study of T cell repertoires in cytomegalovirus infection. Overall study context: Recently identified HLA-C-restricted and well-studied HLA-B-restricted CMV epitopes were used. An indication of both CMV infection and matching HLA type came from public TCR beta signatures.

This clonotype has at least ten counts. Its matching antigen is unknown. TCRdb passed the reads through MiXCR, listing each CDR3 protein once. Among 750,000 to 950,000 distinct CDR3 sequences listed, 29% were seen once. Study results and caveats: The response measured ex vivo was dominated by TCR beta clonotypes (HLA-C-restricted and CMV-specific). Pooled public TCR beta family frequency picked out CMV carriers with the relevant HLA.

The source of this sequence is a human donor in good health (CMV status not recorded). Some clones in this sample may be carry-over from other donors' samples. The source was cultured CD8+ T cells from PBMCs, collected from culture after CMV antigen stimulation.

CDR3 nucleotide sequence: TGTGCCAGCAGCTTGGAGGGATGGGCCAATGAGCAGTTCTTC. As protein: CASSLEGWANEQFF. The rearrangement uses TRBV7-2 and TRBJ2-1, with a tentative D call TRBD2 (6 bases). In germline, CDR1 is SGHTA, CDR2 FQGNSA. V was trimmed by 3 bases and J by 6 bases, leaving 12 bases between them. This CDR3 is 14 amino acids long.